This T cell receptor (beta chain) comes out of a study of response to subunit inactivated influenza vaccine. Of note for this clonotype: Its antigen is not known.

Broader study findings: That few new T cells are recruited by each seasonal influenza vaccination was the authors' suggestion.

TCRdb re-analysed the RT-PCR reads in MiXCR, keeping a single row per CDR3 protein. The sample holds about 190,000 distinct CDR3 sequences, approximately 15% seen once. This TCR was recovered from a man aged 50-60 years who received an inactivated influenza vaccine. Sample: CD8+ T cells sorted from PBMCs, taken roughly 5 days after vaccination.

CDR3 bases: TGTGCCATCAGTGAGTCGAGGTCCCCTCTATACAATGAGCAGTTCTTC. Protein: CAISESRSPLYNEQFF. The chain is built from TRBV10-3 and TRBJ2-1, with D unclear. The V gene lost 0 bases and the J gene lost 4 bases, with 13 bases spanning the gap. The germline CDR1 and CDR2 sequences are ENHRY and SYGVKD. The CDR3 covers 16 residues.